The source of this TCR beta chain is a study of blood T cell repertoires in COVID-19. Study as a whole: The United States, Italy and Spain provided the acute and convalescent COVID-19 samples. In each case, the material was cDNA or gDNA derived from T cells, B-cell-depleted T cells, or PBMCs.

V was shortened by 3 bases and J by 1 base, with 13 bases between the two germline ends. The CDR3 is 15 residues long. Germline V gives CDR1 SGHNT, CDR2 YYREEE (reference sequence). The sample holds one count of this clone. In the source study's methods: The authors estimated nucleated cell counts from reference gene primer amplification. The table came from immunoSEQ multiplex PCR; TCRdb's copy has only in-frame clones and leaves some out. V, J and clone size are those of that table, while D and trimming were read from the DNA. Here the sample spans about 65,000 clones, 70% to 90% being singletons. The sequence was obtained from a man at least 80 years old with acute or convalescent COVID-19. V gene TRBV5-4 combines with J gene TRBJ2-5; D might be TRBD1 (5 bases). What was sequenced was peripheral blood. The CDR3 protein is CASSSGRVGQETQYF. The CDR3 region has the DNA TGTGCCAGCAGCTCGGGCAGGGTCGGCCAAGAGACCCAGTACTTC.